This T cell receptor beta chain was captured by sequencing in a study of brain T cells in children with intractable seizures. Findings and limits, study-wide: Pre-surgery blood may have been undersampled, hiding some clones.

Some clones are missing from TCRdb's copy, which holds only in-frame ones; the method was immunoSEQ multiplex PCR. This sample has approximately 44,000 clones; about 93% occur once, and the top ten carry 5% to 7.5%. To note about this clone: The antigen is undetermined.

V lost 0 bases, J lost 5 bases, and 14 bases lay in between. CDR1 and CDR2 (germline): SGHRS, YFSETQ. CDR3 length: 16 residues. The TCR sequence derives from a girl aged 2 to 9 with tuberous sclerosis and intractable seizures. The sequenced sample was peripheral blood, obtained at surgery. This chain joins TRBV5-1 and TRBJ1-4; D might be TRBD1 (6 bases). The CDR3 sequence is CASSLARSGANEKLFF. In DNA form, the CDR3 reads TGCGCCAGCAGCTTGGCTAGGTCAGGGGCGAATGAAAAACTGTTTTTT.